This T cell receptor (beta chain) comes out of a study of neurological immune-mediated disorders (dated by TCRdb to between 2018 and 2021). Regarding the research as a whole: Among the 35 or so multiple sclerosis patients, relapsing-remitting MS was present in approximately 31 and secondary progressive MS was present in 3. Alongside PBMC samples, the set of 106 TCR-beta libraries contained longitudinal samples, technical triplicates, and paired CD4+ and CD8+ T-cell subsets that had been sorted. The study compared peripheral blood TCR-beta repertoires of HTLV-I-associated myelopathy (HAM/TSP) patients, multiple sclerosis patients and healthy controls using UMI-based sequencing. The cohort comprised approximately 67 subjects: some 14 HAM/TSP patients, approximately 34 multiple sclerosis patients and 20 healthy controls.

Points the paper makes about the study in general: In phylogenetic analysis, the repertoires of 18 of 34 MS patients grouped into a cluster of related CDR3 sequences, which suggests a possible signature at the repertoire level. TCR clonal expansion was greatest in HAM/TSP patients and smallest in MS patients, who ranked below even healthy controls. No identical CDR3 amino acid sequences were found to be shared among expanded clones across subjects, suggesting that TCR-beta repertoires were private in all groups. The MS cluster was not associated with any clinical or MRI features, and the authors stated that larger cohorts are needed.

This clonotype appeared many times. Its target antigen remains unknown. Nothing much larger sits one base from this clone, and base qualities are not available. The germline V gene encodes CDR1 SGDLS and CDR2 YYNGEE. From the cysteine up to the phenylalanine, the CDR3 has a length of 14 residues. Only the CDR3 DNA is retained, 42 bases long and in frame from the first base. Between the V and J ends, shortened by 2 bases and 5 bases respectively, the junction contains 14 bases. cDNA was synthesized by template-switch 5'RACE using a primer with a 10-nucleotide random unique molecular identifier that tagged each TCR transcript. Each sequencing run produced over 160 million TCR-beta sequences covering 15-18 subjects. The RNeasy kit was used to extract total RNA. The KAPA Real-time Library Amplification kit was used to amplify TCR-beta VDJ regions with primers for the TCR constant region and the 5'RACE anchor. A first PCR added sample indexes and Illumina adaptors, and a second PCR then raised library yield. The roughly 650 bp TCR product was size-selected on a 2% E-gel SizeSelection system after Ampure bead purification. Before pooling, library quality was checked on a Bioanalyzer, concentration was measured with Qubit, and libraries were quantified with the Kapa Library Quantification kit. An Illumina HiSeq 2500 sequenced the libraries paired-end 2 x 150 bp. To increase sequence diversity, roughly 24-31% phiX was spiked into each library pool. The original pipeline was this. The quality-filtered reads were processed with the UMI-based MiGEC pipeline, whose error correction step removed more than 75% of the raw TCR sequences. VDJ genes were aligned to IMGT germline references, and each clonotype was defined by a unique CDR3 amino acid sequence together with V-J genes. Clonal expansion, Shannon diversity, and CDR3 relatedness (CalcPairwiseDistances, ClusterSamples) were evaluated with VDJtools, and phylogenetic trees were built with CLCbio workbench. Using coefficient-of-variation modelling across technical triplicates, the study counted a clone as expanded if it had at least 8 unique UMIs. TCRdb passed the public sequencing reads through fastp at Q25 and MiXCR, retaining productive beta sequences. When rows share a CDR3 protein, they turn into one entry using the most common DNA and genes. These V and J calls are TCRdb output, not the study's own analysis. The sample table shows 60,000 to 85,000 distinct CDR3 sequences, and 5.2% are seen once. The ten top clones hold less than 7.5% of the sample.

Unsorted PBMC libraries were generated from 2 million PBMCs stored in RNAlater at -80 °C until RNA extraction. The multiple sclerosis patients were enrolled in a US clinical protocol that evaluated disease progression with magnetic resonance imaging. PBMCs were separated from peripheral blood using Ficoll-Hypaque density gradient centrifugation and then cryopreserved in liquid nitrogen. The chain employs TRBV9 and TRBJ2-7; TRBD2 is perhaps the D gene, given 6 matching bases. Sequenced sample: PBMCs. The origin of this receptor is a man between 18 and 29 years old with multiple sclerosis. The nucleotide sequence is given as TGTGCCAGCAGCGTGATGACTAGTAGTAACGAGCAGTACTTC. Its protein is CASSVMTSSNEQYF.